This T cell receptor beta chain was retrieved from a study of Ad26.COV2.S vaccination and SARS-CoV-2 variants. Background on the study: Administration of Ad26.COV2.S was intramuscular, either once or twice 56 days apart.

The CDR3 sequence is 14 residues long. Trimming took 2 bases from V and 8 from J, leaving 13 bases between them. Germline V CDR1 and CDR2: SGHNT, YYREEE (reference sequence). Study conclusions and caveats: Vaccine recipients and placebo recipients showed similar non-spike TCR breadth. Higher spike-specific TCR breadth was found in vaccine recipients than in placebo recipients.

As for treatment: some 19 received Ad26.COV2.S at low or high dose, single or two shots; about five received placebo; per-sample allocation not given. Specimens were obtained on day 63 following the first vaccine or placebo injection. It was Wuhan-strain SARS-CoV-2 spike that the Ad26 vaccine vector expressed. Details on this clone: Antigen specificity is unknown.

Assay used: immunoSEQ multiplex PCR; TCRdb lists only in-frame clones, some missing. The table records roughly 400,000 clones, around nine tenths of them present only once. The sample in question was peripheral blood, obtained in a trial of Ad26.COV2.S vaccine versus placebo. The clonotype comes from a person between 18 and 60 years old who received the Ad26.COV2.S COVID-19 vaccine or a placebo. V and J are TRBV5-4 and TRBJ1-4; D may be TRBD1 (5 bases). The CDR3 loop is CASSLRGLEEKLFF. The CDR3 DNA is TGTGCCAGCAGCTTAAGGGGTTTAGAGGAAAAACTGTTTTTT.